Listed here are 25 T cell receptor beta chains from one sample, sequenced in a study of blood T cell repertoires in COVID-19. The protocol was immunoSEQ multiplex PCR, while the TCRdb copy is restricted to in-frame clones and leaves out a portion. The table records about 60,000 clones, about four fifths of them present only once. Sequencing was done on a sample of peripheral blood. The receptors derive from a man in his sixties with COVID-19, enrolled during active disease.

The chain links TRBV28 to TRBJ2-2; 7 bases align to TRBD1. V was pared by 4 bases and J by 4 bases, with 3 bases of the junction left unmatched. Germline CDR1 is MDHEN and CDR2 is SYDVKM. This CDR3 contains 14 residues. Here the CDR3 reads CASSSGQSTGELFF. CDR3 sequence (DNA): TGTGCCAGCAGTTCGGGACAGAGCACCGGGGAGCTGTTTTTT. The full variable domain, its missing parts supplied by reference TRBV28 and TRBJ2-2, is DVKVTQSSRYLVKRTGEKVFLECVQDMDHENMFWYRQDPGLGLRLIYFSYDVKMKEKGDIPEGYSVSREKKERFSLILESASTNQTSMYLCASSSGQSTGELFFGEGSRLTVL.

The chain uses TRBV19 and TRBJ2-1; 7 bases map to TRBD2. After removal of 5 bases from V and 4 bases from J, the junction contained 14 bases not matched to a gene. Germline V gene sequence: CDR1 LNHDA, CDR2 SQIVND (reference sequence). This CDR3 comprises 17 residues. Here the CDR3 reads CASSLRSAGVVYNEQFF. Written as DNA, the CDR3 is TGTGCCAGTAGTCTACGGTCGGCGGGAGTGGTTTACAATGAGCAGTTCTTC.

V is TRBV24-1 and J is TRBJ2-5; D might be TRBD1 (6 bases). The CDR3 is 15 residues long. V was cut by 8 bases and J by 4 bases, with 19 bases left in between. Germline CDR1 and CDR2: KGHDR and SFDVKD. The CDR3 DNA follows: TGTGCCACCATGGCGGACTCAGCAGGGGTAGAGACCCAGTACTTC. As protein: CATMADSAGVETQYF.

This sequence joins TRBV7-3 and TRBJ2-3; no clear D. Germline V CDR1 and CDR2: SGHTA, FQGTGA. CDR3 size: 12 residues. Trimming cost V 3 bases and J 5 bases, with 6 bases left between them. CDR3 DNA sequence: TGTGCCAGCAGCTTGTACGGAGATACGCAGTATTTT. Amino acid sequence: CASSLYGDTQYF.

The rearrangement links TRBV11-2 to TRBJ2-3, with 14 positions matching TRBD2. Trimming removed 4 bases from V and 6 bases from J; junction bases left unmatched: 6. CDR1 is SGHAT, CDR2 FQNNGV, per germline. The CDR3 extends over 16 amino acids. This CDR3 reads CASSWRLAGGVDTQYF. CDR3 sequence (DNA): TGTGCCAGCAGCTGGAGACTAGCGGGGGGGGTCGATACGCAGTATTTT.

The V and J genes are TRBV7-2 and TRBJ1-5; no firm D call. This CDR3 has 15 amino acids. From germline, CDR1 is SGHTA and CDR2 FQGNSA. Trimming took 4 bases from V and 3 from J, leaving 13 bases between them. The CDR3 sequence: CASSSAGTNNQPQHF. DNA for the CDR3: TGTGCCAGCAGCTCCGCGGGCACAAACAATCAGCCCCAGCATTTT. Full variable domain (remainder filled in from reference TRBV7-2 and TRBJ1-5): GAGVSQSPSNKVTEKGKDVELRCDPISGHTALYWYRQSLGQGLEFLIYFQGNSAPDKSGLPSDRFSAERTGGSVSTLTIQRTQQEDSAVYLCASSSAGTNNQPQHFGDGTRLSIL.

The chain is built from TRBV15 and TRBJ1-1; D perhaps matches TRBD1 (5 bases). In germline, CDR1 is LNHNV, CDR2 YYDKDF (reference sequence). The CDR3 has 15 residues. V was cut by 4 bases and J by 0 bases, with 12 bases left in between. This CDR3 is CATSNDSILNTEAFF. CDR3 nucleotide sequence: TGTGCCACCAGCAACGACAGTATACTGAACACTGAAGCTTTCTTT.

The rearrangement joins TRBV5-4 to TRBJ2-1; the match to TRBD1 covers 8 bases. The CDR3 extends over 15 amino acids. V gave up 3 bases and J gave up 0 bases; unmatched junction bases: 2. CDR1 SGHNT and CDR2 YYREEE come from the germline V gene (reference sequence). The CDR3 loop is CASSYGQGSYNEQFF. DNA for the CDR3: TGTGCCAGCAGCTACGGACAGGGCTCCTACAATGAGCAGTTCTTC.

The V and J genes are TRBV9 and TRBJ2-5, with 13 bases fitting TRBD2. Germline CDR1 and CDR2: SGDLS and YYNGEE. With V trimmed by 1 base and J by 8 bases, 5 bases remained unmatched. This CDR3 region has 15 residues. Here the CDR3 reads CASSVSGTSGDTQYF. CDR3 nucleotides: TGTGCCAGCAGCGTATCCGGGACTAGCGGGGATACCCAGTACTTC.

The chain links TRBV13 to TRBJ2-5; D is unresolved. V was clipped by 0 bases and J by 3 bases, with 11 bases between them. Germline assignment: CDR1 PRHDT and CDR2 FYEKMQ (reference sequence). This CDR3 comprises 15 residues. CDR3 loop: CASSLGAVDEETQYF. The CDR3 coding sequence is TGTGCCAGCAGCTTAGGCGCCGTAGATGAAGAGACCCAGTACTTC.

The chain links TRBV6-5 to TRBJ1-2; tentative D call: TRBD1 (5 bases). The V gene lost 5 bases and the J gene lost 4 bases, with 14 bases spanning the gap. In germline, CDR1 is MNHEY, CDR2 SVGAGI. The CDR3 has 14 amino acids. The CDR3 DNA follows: TGTGCCAGCAGTAGGAGGGGCAGGGTCTATGGCTACACCTTC. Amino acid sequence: CASSRRGRVYGYTF.

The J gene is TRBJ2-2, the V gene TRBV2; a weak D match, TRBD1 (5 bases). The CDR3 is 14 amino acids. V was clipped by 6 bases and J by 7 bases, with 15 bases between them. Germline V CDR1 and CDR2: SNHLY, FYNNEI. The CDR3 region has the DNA TGTGCCAGCAGCGCTTCTCAGGGCTTCGGGGAGCTGTTTTTT. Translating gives CASSASQGFGELFF. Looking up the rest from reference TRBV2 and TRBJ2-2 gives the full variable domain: EPEVTQTPSHQVTQMGQEVILRCVPISNHLYFYWYRQILGQKVEFLVSFYNNEISEKSEIFDDQFSVERPDGSNFTLKIRSTKLEDSAMYFCASSASQGFGELFFGEGSRLTVL.

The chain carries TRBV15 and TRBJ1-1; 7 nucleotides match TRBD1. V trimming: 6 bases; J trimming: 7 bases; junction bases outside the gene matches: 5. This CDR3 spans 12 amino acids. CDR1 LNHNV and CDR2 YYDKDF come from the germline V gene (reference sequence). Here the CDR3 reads CATRHGTDEAFF. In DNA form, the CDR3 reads TGTGCCACCAGGCATGGGACAGATGAAGCTTTCTTT.

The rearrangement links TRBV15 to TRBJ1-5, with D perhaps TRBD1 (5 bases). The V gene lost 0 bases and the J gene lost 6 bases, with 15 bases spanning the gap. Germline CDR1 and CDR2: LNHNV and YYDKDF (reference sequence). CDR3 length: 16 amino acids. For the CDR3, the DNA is TGTGCCACCAGCAGAGAGCGGCCGGGGGTTGCTCAGCCCCAGCATTTT. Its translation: CATSRERPGVAQPQHF.

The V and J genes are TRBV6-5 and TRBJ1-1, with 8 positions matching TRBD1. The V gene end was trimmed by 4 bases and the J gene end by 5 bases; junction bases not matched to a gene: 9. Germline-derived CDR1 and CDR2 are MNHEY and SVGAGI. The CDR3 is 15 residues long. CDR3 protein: CASSSRAGGRTEAFF. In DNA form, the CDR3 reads TGTGCCAGCAGTTCCCGGGCAGGGGGCAGGACTGAAGCTTTCTTT.

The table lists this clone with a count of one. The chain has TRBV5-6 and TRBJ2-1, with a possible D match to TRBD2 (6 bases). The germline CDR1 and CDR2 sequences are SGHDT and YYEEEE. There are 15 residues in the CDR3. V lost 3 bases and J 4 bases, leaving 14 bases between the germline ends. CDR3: CASSSLAYLYNEQFF. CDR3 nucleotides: TGTGCCAGCAGCTCCCTAGCGTACCTGTACAATGAGCAGTTCTTC. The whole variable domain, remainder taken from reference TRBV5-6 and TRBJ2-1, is DAGVTQSPTHLIKTRGQQVTLRCSPKSGHDTVSWYQQALGQGPQFIFQYYEEEERQRGNFPDRFSGHQFPNYSSELNVNALLLGDSALYLCASSSLAYLYNEQFFGPGTRLTVL.

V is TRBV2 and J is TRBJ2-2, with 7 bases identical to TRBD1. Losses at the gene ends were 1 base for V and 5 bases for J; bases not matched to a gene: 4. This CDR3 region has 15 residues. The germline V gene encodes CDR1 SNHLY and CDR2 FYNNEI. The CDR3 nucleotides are TGTGCCAGCAGTGAAGGACAGGGACGAACCGGGGAGCTGTTTTTT. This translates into CASSEGQGRTGELFF.

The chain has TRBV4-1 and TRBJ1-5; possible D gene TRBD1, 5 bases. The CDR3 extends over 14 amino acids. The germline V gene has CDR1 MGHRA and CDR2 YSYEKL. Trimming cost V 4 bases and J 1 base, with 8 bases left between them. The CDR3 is CASSRAGSNQPQHF. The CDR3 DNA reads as TGCGCCAGCAGCCGGGCAGGGAGCAATCAGCCCCAGCATTTT.

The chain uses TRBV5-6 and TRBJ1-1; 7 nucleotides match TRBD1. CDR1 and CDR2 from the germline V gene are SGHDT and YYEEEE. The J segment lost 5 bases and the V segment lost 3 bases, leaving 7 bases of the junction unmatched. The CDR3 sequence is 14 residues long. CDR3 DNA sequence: TGTGCCAGCAGCTCGCCGACAGGGAGGACTGAAGCTTTCTTT. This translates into CASSSPTGRTEAFF.

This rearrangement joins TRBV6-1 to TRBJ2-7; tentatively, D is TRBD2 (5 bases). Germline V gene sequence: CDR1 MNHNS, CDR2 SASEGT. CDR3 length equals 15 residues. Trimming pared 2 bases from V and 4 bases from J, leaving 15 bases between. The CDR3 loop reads CASSERRGLGYEQYF. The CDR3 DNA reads TGTGCCAGCAGTGAAAGAAGAGGGCTGGGGTACGAGCAGTACTTC.

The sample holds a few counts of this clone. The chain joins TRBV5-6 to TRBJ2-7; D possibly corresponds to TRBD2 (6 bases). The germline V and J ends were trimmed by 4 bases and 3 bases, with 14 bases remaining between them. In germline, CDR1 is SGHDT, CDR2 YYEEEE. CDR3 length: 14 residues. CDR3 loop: CASSPWWGDYEQYF. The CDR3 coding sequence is TGTGCCAGCAGCCCCTGGTGGGGGGACTACGAGCAGTACTTC.

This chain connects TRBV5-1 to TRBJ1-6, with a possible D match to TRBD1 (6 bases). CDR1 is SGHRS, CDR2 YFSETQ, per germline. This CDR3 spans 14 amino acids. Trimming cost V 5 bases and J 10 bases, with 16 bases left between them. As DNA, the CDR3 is TGCGCCAGCAGAGACAGGATTGATCGCTCACCCCTCCACTTT. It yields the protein CASRDRIDRSPLHF.

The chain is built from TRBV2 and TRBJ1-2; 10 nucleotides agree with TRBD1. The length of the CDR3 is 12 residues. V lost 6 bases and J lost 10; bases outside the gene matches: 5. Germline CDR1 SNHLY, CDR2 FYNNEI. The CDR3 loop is CASRGTGVVYTF. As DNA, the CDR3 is TGTGCCAGCAGAGGGACAGGGGTTGTCTACACCTTC.

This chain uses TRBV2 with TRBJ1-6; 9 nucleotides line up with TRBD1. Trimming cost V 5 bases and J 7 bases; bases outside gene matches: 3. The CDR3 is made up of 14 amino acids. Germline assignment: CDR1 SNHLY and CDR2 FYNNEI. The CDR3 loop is CASSTGQGNSPLHF. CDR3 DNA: TGTGCCAGCAGTACCGGACAGGGGAATTCACCCCTCCACTTT.

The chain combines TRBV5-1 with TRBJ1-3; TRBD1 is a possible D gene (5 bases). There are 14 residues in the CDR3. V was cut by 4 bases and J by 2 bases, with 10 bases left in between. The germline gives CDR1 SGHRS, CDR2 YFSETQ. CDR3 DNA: TGCGCCAGCAGCCCACCGGACACTGGAAACACCATATATTTT. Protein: CASSPPDTGNTIYF.